These T cell receptor beta chains were read from a single sample in a study of blood T cells in healthy people across ages. TCRdb reprocessed the 5' RACE reads via MiXCR and lists one record per CDR3 protein. The table shows approximately 940,000 distinct CDR3 sequences, with 45% to 50% occurring only once. Sequencing was done on a sample of blood. The origin of the receptors is a man in his thirties or forties in good health. The CDR3 runs from the conserved cysteine through the conserved F or W. The order of the fields is CDR3 protein, CDR3 DNA, clone size, J gene, V gene, D gene. A D gene is named only where the DNA matches it firmly. Clone sizes are given selectively: once, few, many, or a class where the clone is expanded.

CDR3 protein: CASSQEAGWYEQYF
CDR3 DNA: TGCGCCAGCAGCCAAGAAGCAGGGTGGTACGAGCAGTACTTC
clone size: few
J gene: TRBJ2-7
V gene: TRBV4-1
D gene: .

CDR3 protein: CASSGRALGSYEQYF
CDR3 DNA: TGTGCCAGCAGCGGGAGGGCCTTGGGCTCCTACGAGCAGTACTTC
clone size: few
J gene: TRBJ2-7
V gene: TRBV2
D gene: TRBD2

CDR3 protein: CASTSDGGYTF
CDR3 DNA: TGTGCCAGCACCTCGGACGGTGGCTACACCTTC
clone size: .
J gene: TRBJ1-2
V gene: TRBV5-5
D gene: .

CDR3 protein: CSAAIPPNEKLFF
CDR3 DNA: TGCAGTGCTGCGATTCCTCCTAATGAAAAACTGTTTTTT
clone size: few
J gene: TRBJ1-4
V gene: TRBV20-1
D gene: .

CDR3 protein: CSVEDWTTYEQYF
CDR3 DNA: TGCAGCGTTGAAGATTGGACAACCTACGAGCAGTACTTC
clone size: few
J gene: TRBJ2-7
V gene: TRBV29-1
D gene: .

CDR3 protein: CASTRTGYYEQYF
CDR3 DNA: TGTGCCAGCACAAGGACGGGGTATTACGAGCAGTACTTC
clone size: few
J gene: TRBJ2-7
V gene: TRBV28
D gene: .

CDR3 protein: CASRPTGAAGNTIYF
CDR3 DNA: TGTGCCAGCAGACCGACAGGGGCCGCTGGAAACACCATATATTTT
clone size: once
J gene: TRBJ1-3
V gene: TRBV12-3/TRBV12-4
D gene: TRBD1

CDR3 protein: CAWRLAGPYNEQFF
CDR3 DNA: TGTGCCTGGAGACTAGCCGGGCCCTACAATGAGCAGTTCTTC
clone size: .
J gene: TRBJ2-1
V gene: TRBV30
D gene: .

CDR3 protein: CASSLTSGGYYNEQFF
CDR3 DNA: TGTGCCAGCAGCCTGACTAGCGGGGGGTACTACAATGAGCAGTTCTTC
clone size: .
J gene: TRBJ2-1
V gene: TRBV7-2
D gene: TRBD2

CDR3 protein: CASSMGPLLPYEQYF
CDR3 DNA: TGTGCCAGCAGCATGGGACCTCTCCTCCCCTACGAGCAGTACTTC
clone size: many
J gene: TRBJ2-7
V gene: TRBV5-6
D gene: .

CDR3 protein: CASSLEMGQGFYEQYF
CDR3 DNA: TGCGCCAGCAGCTTGGAGATGGGACAGGGATTTTACGAGCAGTACTTC
clone size: .
J gene: TRBJ2-7
V gene: TRBV5-1
D gene: TRBD1

CDR3 protein: CASNKGGLNTEAFF
CDR3 DNA: TGTGCCAGCAATAAGGGGGGTTTGAACACTGAAGCTTTCTTT
clone size: .
J gene: TRBJ1-1
V gene: TRBV28
D gene: .

CDR3 protein: CSLQRGLADTQYF
CDR3 DNA: TGCAGCCTCCAGCGGGGTCTGGCAGATACGCAGTATTTT
clone size: .
J gene: TRBJ2-3
V gene: TRBV29-1
D gene: TRBD2

CDR3 protein: CASSLAEGAGFSEQFF
CDR3 DNA: TGTGCCAGCAGCTTGGCCGAGGGTGCGGGGTTTAGTGAGCAGTTCTTC
clone size: .
J gene: TRBJ2-1
V gene: TRBV5-6
D gene: .

CDR3 protein: CAISASGGSYEQYF
CDR3 DNA: TGTGCCATCAGTGCGAGCGGGGGCTCCTACGAGCAGTACTTC
clone size: few
J gene: TRBJ2-7
V gene: TRBV10-3
D gene: TRBD2

CDR3 protein: CASSEQGGNYEQYF
CDR3 DNA: TGTGCCAGCAGTGAACAAGGAGGCAACTACGAGCAGTACTTC
clone size: .
J gene: TRBJ2-7
V gene: TRBV6-1
D gene: .

CDR3 protein: CASSDRAASTDTQYF
CDR3 DNA: TGTGCCAGCAGTGACAGGGCCGCTAGCACAGATACGCAGTATTTT
clone size: .
J gene: TRBJ2-3
V gene: TRBV2
D gene: .

CDR3 protein: CSVSGPGLNSPLHF
CDR3 DNA: TGCAGTGTATCGGGTCCGGGCCTCAATTCACCCCTCCACTTT
clone size: .
J gene: TRBJ1-6
V gene: TRBV20-1
D gene: .

CDR3 protein: CASSSAYTDTQYF
CDR3 DNA: TGTGCCAGCAGCTCTGCCTACACAGATACGCAGTATTTT
clone size: .
J gene: TRBJ2-3
V gene: TRBV11-2
D gene: .

CDR3 protein: CASSPTETYEQYF
CDR3 DNA: TGTGCCAGCAGTCCGACAGAGACCTACGAGCAGTACTTC
clone size: few
J gene: TRBJ2-7
V gene: TRBV6-2/TRBV6-3
D gene: .

CDR3 protein: CASSIVYGIPAEAFF
CDR3 DNA: TGTGCCAGTAGTATAGTTTACGGGATCCCGGCTGAAGCTTTCTTT
clone size: once
J gene: TRBJ1-1
V gene: TRBV19
D gene: .

CDR3 protein: CASSPQGPRGPNYGYTF
CDR3 DNA: TGCGCCAGCAGCCCCCAAGGTCCGAGGGGCCCCAACTATGGCTACACCTTC
clone size: .
J gene: TRBJ1-2
V gene: TRBV5-1
D gene: .

CDR3 protein: CASSYRGTGKNSPLHF
CDR3 DNA: TGTGCCAGCAGTTACCGAGGGACAGGGAAGAATTCACCCCTCCACTTT
clone size: .
J gene: TRBJ1-6
V gene: TRBV6-5
D gene: TRBD1

CDR3 protein: CASSLSGGQGQETQYF
CDR3 DNA: TGTGCCAGCAGCCTCTCCGGGGGCCAGGGGCAAGAGACCCAGTACTTC
clone size: .
J gene: TRBJ2-5
V gene: TRBV3-1
D gene: .

CDR3 protein: CASSLGQGATYGYTF
CDR3 DNA: TGCGCCAGCAGCTTGGGACAGGGAGCTACCTATGGCTACACCTTC
clone size: .
J gene: TRBJ1-2
V gene: TRBV5-1
D gene: TRBD1

CDR3 protein: CASSASGQGGSYEQYF
CDR3 DNA: TGTGCCAGCAGTGCCTCGGGACAGGGGGGCTCCTACGAGCAGTACTTC
clone size: .
J gene: TRBJ2-7
V gene: TRBV6-6
D gene: TRBD1

CDR3 protein: CASGTIPYNEQYF
CDR3 DNA: TGTGCCAGCGGGACGATCCCTTACAATGAGCAGTACTTC
clone size: .
J gene: TRBJ2-5
V gene: TRBV9
D gene: .

CDR3 protein: CASSLQGQPNEQYF
CDR3 DNA: TGCGCCAGCAGCTTACAGGGGCAACCTAACGAGCAGTACTTC
clone size: few
J gene: TRBJ2-7
V gene: TRBV5-1
D gene: TRBD1

CDR3 protein: CASMQGEADTQYF
CDR3 DNA: TGTGCCAGCATGCAGGGGGAAGCAGATACGCAGTATTTT
clone size: .
J gene: TRBJ2-3
V gene: TRBV9
D gene: TRBD1

CDR3 protein: CASSQETAYYGYTF
CDR3 DNA: TGTGCCAGCAGCCAAGAGACCGCGTACTATGGCTACACCTTC
clone size: few
J gene: TRBJ1-2
V gene: TRBV4-2
D gene: .

CDR3 protein: CASSLIGTGGAYNEQFF
CDR3 DNA: TGTGCCAGCAGCTTAATCGGGACAGGGGGCGCCTACAATGAGCAGTTCTTC
clone size: few
J gene: TRBJ2-1
V gene: TRBV7-2
D gene: TRBD1

CDR3 protein: CSAGDGPANSPLHF
CDR3 DNA: TGCAGTGCTGGAGACGGACCTGCGAATTCACCCCTCCACTTT
clone size: .
J gene: TRBJ1-6
V gene: TRBV20-1
D gene: .

CDR3 protein: CSARDKARVYEQYF
CDR3 DNA: TGCAGTGCTAGAGATAAGGCGAGAGTCTACGAGCAGTACTTC
clone size: .
J gene: TRBJ2-7
V gene: TRBV20-1
D gene: .

CDR3 protein: CASSLLSLQHDEQFF
CDR3 DNA: TGCGCCAGCAGCTTGCTTTCACTCCAGCACGATGAGCAGTTCTTC
clone size: few
J gene: TRBJ2-1
V gene: TRBV5-1
D gene: .

CDR3 protein: CASSLAATTHRGDEQYF
CDR3 DNA: TGTGCCAGCAGCTTAGCTGCGACTACCCACAGGGGGGACGAGCAGTACTTC
clone size: .
J gene: TRBJ2-7
V gene: TRBV7-2
D gene: TRBD1

CDR3 protein: CASSQYRVNTEAFF
CDR3 DNA: TGTGCCAGCAGCCAATATCGGGTGAACACTGAAGCTTTCTTT
clone size: .
J gene: TRBJ1-1
V gene: TRBV3-1
D gene: .

CDR3 protein: CASGHYSNQPQHF
CDR3 DNA: TGTGCCAGCGGGCACTATAGCAATCAGCCCCAGCATTTT
clone size: .
J gene: TRBJ1-5
V gene: TRBV5-8
D gene: .

CDR3 protein: CASSARTGTIQNIQYF
CDR3 DNA: TGTGCCAGCAGCGCTCGGACAGGGACGATCCAAAACATTCAGTACTTC
clone size: .
J gene: TRBJ2-4
V gene: TRBV7-2
D gene: TRBD1

CDR3 protein: CASSFDMRASYNEQFF
CDR3 DNA: TGTGCCAGCAGCTTCGACATGAGGGCATCCTACAATGAGCAGTTCTTC
clone size: .
J gene: TRBJ2-1
V gene: TRBV2
D gene: .

CDR3 protein: CASSYGDSLYQPQHF
CDR3 DNA: TGTGCCAGCAGTTACGGAGACAGTCTGTATCAGCCCCAGCATTTT
clone size: .
J gene: TRBJ1-5
V gene: TRBV6-2/TRBV6-3
D gene: .

CDR3 protein: CASSQVLDTGELFF
CDR3 DNA: TGTGCCAGCAGCCAAGTATTAGACACCGGGGAGCTGTTTTTT
clone size: .
J gene: TRBJ2-2
V gene: TRBV14
D gene: .

CDR3 protein: CSAPLGVAKNIQYF
CDR3 DNA: TGCAGTGCTCCCCTAGGGGTTGCCAAAAACATTCAGTACTTC
clone size: .
J gene: TRBJ2-4
V gene: TRBV20-1
D gene: .

CDR3 protein: CSARQDYSYEQYF
CDR3 DNA: TGCAGTGCTAGGCAGGACTACTCCTACGAGCAGTACTTC
clone size: .
J gene: TRBJ2-7
V gene: TRBV20-1
D gene: .

CDR3 protein: CASRPPGQGIEKLFF
CDR3 DNA: TGTGCCAGCAGGCCGCCGGGACAGGGGATTGAAAAACTGTTTTTT
clone size: .
J gene: TRBJ1-4
V gene: TRBV7-9
D gene: TRBD1

CDR3 protein: CASSLTYGFYEQYF
CDR3 DNA: TGTGCCAGCAGCTTAACGTATGGATTTTACGAGCAGTACTTC
clone size: once
J gene: TRBJ2-7
V gene: TRBV11-2
D gene: .

CDR3 protein: CASTETVLDGYTF
CDR3 DNA: TGTGCCAGCACCGAGACGGTGCTTGATGGCTACACCTTC
clone size: .
J gene: TRBJ1-2
V gene: TRBV2
D gene: .